One sample yielded the 27 T cell receptor beta chains listed below, sequenced in a study of cytomegalovirus exposure and HLA in healthy donors (dated by TCRdb to the late 2010s). The library was generated by the immunoSEQ multiplex PCR assay. For the multiplex PCR, a mixture combining 60 forward primers for TCR Vbeta segments and 13 reverse primers for TCR Jbeta segments was used. Sourced from immuneACCESS, this table was stored by TCRdb with only in-frame sequences that have V and J called. A share of the clones is absent; for the studies checked, an unresolved V gene accounts for under half, and the remainder has no known explanation. Here the sample has about 170,000 clones; 65% to 85% occur a single time. The biggest ten clones account for around 7% of the sample. The sequenced sample was PBMCs. These receptors were collected from a man between 40 and 49 years old in good health and CMV-seropositive.

This clone was seen a handful of times. The chain carries TRBV5-6 and TRBJ2-2, with 7 bases aligning to TRBD1. V dropped 3 bases and J dropped 4; count of bases not matched to a gene: 3. The CDR3 covers 14 residues. Germline CDR1 and CDR2: SGHDT and YYEEEE. CDR3 nucleotides: TGTGCCAGCAGCTATTACAGGGGCACCGGGGAGCTGTTTTTT. Its protein product is CASSYYRGTGELFF.

On this clone itself: Other DNA sequences within the sample encode an identical CDR3. V is TRBV29-1 and J is TRBJ2-5; no clear D. V was pared by 3 bases and J by 4 bases, with 6 bases between. Germline values: CDR1 SQVTM, CDR2 ANQGSEA. The CDR3 loop spans 11 amino acids. The CDR3 DNA sequence: TGCAGCGTTGATAGAGCAGAGACCCAGTACTTC. Amino acid sequence: CSVDRAETQYF. The entire variable domain, with the rest obtained from reference TRBV29-1 and TRBJ2-5, is as follows: SAVISQKPSRDICQRGTSLTIQCQVDSQVTMMFWYRQQPGQSLTLIATANQGSEATYESGFVIDKFPISRPNLTFSTLTVSNMSPEDSSIYLCSVDRAETQYFGPGTRLLVL.

V usage is TRBV7-6 and J usage is TRBJ2-3; tentatively, D is TRBD1 (5 bases). Trimming stripped 5 bases from V and 0 bases from J, with 12 bases between. The CDR3 extends over 15 amino acids. CDR1 and CDR2 from the germline V gene are SGHVS and FNYEAQ. Written as DNA, the CDR3 is TGTGCCAGCAGCCCGTCAGGGCTTAGCACAGATACGCAGTATTTT. It yields the protein CASSPSGLSTDTQYF.

CDR3 DNA: TGTGCCAGCACCGGACAGGGCCAAAGAAGGACCCAGTACTTC. Translating gives CASTGQGQRRTQYF. J is TRBJ2-5 and V is TRBV2; 8 bases map to TRBD1. Germline V lookup: CDR1 SNHLY, CDR2 FYNNEI. The CDR3 loop spans 14 amino acids. After removal of 7 bases from V and 7 bases from J, the junction contained 11 bases not matched to a gene.

The chain combines TRBV11-3 with TRBJ2-7; a possible D gene is TRBD2 (6 bases). Per the germline V gene, CDR1 is SGHNT and CDR2 is YENEEA. The V gene lost 5 bases and the J gene lost 0 bases, with 17 bases spanning the gap. The CDR3 spans 16 residues. CDR3 nucleotides: TGTGCCAGCAGCCCTCAGAGTGGCGGGGCCTCCTACGAGCAGTACTTC. Its translation is CASSPQSGGASYEQYF.

This clone has just a few counts. The V call is TRBV4-3, the J call TRBJ2-3, with 14 bases that match TRBD2. The germline V gene has CDR1 LGHNA and CDR2 YSLEER. The CDR3 consists of 22 residues. The V and J ends lost 0 bases and 0 bases, in that order; junction bases with no gene match: 14. This CDR3 is CASSQEDGLGLAGGPSTDTQYF. Here the CDR3 DNA reads TGCGCCAGCAGCCAAGAAGATGGGCTCGGACTAGCGGGGGGCCCAAGCACAGATACGCAGTATTTT.

J is TRBJ2-1 and V is TRBV10-3; 9 bases match TRBD1. Germline-derived CDR1 and CDR2 are ENHRY and SYGVKD. The CDR3 loop spans 15 amino acids. With 6 bases clipped from V and 5 bases from J, the junction kept 8 bases outside the gene matches. CDR3 DNA: TGTGCCATCAGCGGGACAGGGTTCCTTAACAATGAGCAGTTCTTC. This sequence encodes CAISGTGFLNNEQFF.

The chain uses TRBV5-6 and TRBJ2-5; D gene ambiguous. The end of the DNA is better explained by TRBJ2-7, so the J call may be wrong. Germline CDR1 and CDR2: SGHDT and YYEEEE. The CDR3 runs 16 residues. CDR3 nucleotides: TGTGCCAGCAGCTTGTGGTCGGGTCTCCAACCCCACGAGCAGTACTTC. Translation: CASSLWSGLQPHEQYF.

This clone was observed a few times. The V and J genes are TRBV7-3 and TRBJ1-2; 8 bases are a match to TRBD1. CDR3 length equals 13 residues. Germline CDR1 SGHTA, CDR2 FQGTGA. V was clipped by 5 bases and J by 6 bases; unmatched bases: 5. The CDR3 reads CASSSRGLDGYTF. DNA for the CDR3: TGTGCCAGCAGCAGCAGGGGGCTTGATGGCTACACCTTC. Looking up the rest from reference TRBV7-3 and TRBJ1-2 gives the full variable domain: GAGVSQTPSNKVTEKGKYVELRCDPISGHTALYWYRQSLGQGPEFLIYFQGTGAADDSGLPNDRFFAVRPEGSVSTLKIQRTERGDSAVYLCASSSRGLDGYTFGSGTRLTVV.

The J gene is TRBJ1-6, the V gene TRBV7-2; D may be TRBD1 (5 bases). The CDR3 contains 14 residues. Germline assignment: CDR1 SGHTA and CDR2 FQGNSA. Trimming shortened V by 1 base and J by 7 bases, and 8 bases separated the two germline ends. CDR3: CASSLGTLNSPLHF. DNA for the CDR3: TGTGCCAGCAGCTTAGGGACACTGAATTCACCCCTCCACTTT.

V gene TRBV6-1 combines with J gene TRBJ1-3; D gene uncertain. CDR3 length equals 11 residues. Per germline, CDR1 MNHNS and CDR2 SASEGT. V gave up 8 bases and J gave up 3 bases, with 5 bases separating them. The CDR3 spells CASQFGNTIYF. The CDR3 nucleotides are TGTGCCAGCCAATTTGGAAACACCATATATTTT.

The rearrangement uses TRBV18 and TRBJ2-5; 7 bases map to TRBD1. The CDR3 is 14 residues long. Germline CDR1 is KGHSH and CDR2 is LQKENI. V trimming: 6 bases; J trimming: 5 bases; junction bases outside the gene matches: 9. DNA for the CDR3: TGTGCCAGCTCCCAAGACAGGGCCTCTGAGACCCAGTACTTC. This codes for CASSQDRASETQYF.

This clone was detected only a few times. The rearrangement links TRBV5-5 to TRBJ1-2; perhaps TRBD1 as D (6 bases). Trimming took off 4 bases at V and 0 bases at J, with 13 bases between the two ends. CDR3 length equals 15 residues. Germline V gene sequence: CDR1 SGHKS, CDR2 YYEKEE (reference sequence). The CDR3 is CASSKGTLTNYGYTF. CDR3 sequence (DNA): TGTGCCAGCAGCAAAGGGACACTTACTAACTATGGCTACACCTTC. Drawing the rest from reference TRBV5-5 and TRBJ1-2, the complete variable domain is DAGVTQSPTHLIKTRGQQVTLRCSPISGHKSVSWYQQVLGQGPQFIFQYYEKEERGRGNFPDRFSARQFPNYSSELNVNALLLGDSALYLCASSKGTLTNYGYTFGSGTRLTVV.

This clone appeared a single time. The chain carries TRBV4-1 and TRBJ2-3; TRBD1 matches 9 bases. Germline CDR1 reads MGHRA; CDR2 reads YSYEKL. This CDR3 has 15 amino acids. V dropped 4 bases and J dropped 6; count of bases not matched to a gene: 8. In DNA form, the CDR3 reads TGCGCCAGCAGCCCGATGGGAGGGACAGGGGATACGCAGTATTTT. Its protein product is CASSPMGGTGDTQYF.

With respect to this clone: The junction does not match germline at one end; this may be a read error. This sequence joins TRBV18 and TRBJ2-7, with TRBD2 matching 12 bases. Germline V CDR1 and CDR2: KGHSH, LQKENI. CDR3 length equals 17 residues. The CDR3 DNA is TGTGCCAGCTCCCCACCCGGACTAGCGGGGACCCAATACGAGCAGTACTTC. The encoded protein is CASSPPGLAGTQYEQYF.

The chain has TRBV7-2 and TRBJ2-1, with TRBD2 identical over 13 bases. Germline CDR1 reads SGHTA; CDR2 reads FQGNSA. The CDR3 sequence is 16 residues long. V trimming: 5 bases; J trimming: 6 bases; junction bases outside the gene matches: 7. In DNA, the CDR3 is TGTGCCAGCAGCCGCTGGACTAGCGGGGGCCCCAATGAGCAGTTCTTC. Translation gives CASSRWTSGGPNEQFF.

This clone showed up just once. The chain links TRBV7-2 to TRBJ1-4, with 10 bases fitting TRBD1. The V gene's germline CDR1 is SGHTA and CDR2 FQGNSA. With 9 bases clipped from V and 3 bases from J, the junction kept 10 bases outside the gene matches. The CDR3 totals 16 residues. The DNA of the CDR3 is TGTGCCAGTACCCGGGACAGGGGTGCATCTAATGAAAAACTGTTTTTT. This encodes CASTRDRGASNEKLFF.

The V call is TRBV7-2, the J call TRBJ2-5; D possibly corresponds to TRBD2 (5 bases). V shed 3 bases and J shed 2 bases, with 13 bases lying between them. In germline, CDR1 is SGHTA, CDR2 FQGNSA. The CDR3 is 15 residues long. The CDR3: CASSFSSFGQETQYF. The DNA of the CDR3 is TGTGCCAGCAGCTTTTCTAGCTTCGGTCAAGAGACCCAGTACTTC. Variable domain in full (rest from reference TRBV7-2 and TRBJ2-5): GAGVSQSPSNKVTEKGKDVELRCDPISGHTALYWYRQSLGQGLEFLIYFQGNSAPDKSGLPSDRFSAERTGGSVSTLTIQRTQQEDSAVYLCASSFSSFGQETQYFGPGTRLLVL.

This clone was seen only a few times. The chain has TRBV6-5 and TRBJ1-5; TRBD1 matches at 10 bases. After removal of 6 bases from V and 7 bases from J, the junction contained 9 bases not matched to a gene. The CDR3 is 15 amino acids. Germline V gives CDR1 MNHEY, CDR2 SVGAGI. CDR3 DNA sequence: TGTGCCAGCAGACTGACCGGGACAGGGGACCAGCCCCAGCATTTT. Translation gives CASRLTGTGDQPQHF.

The rearrangement links TRBV6-6 to TRBJ2-7, with 7 bases aligning to TRBD2. Germline CDR1 is MNHNY and CDR2 is SVGAGI (reference sequence). The J segment lost 0 bases and the V segment lost 8 bases, leaving 7 bases of the junction unmatched. The CDR3 totals 14 residues. This CDR3 reads CASGRGGVSYEQYF. For the CDR3, the DNA is TGTGCCAGCGGCCGGGGAGGGGTCTCCTACGAGCAGTACTTC.

This clone has a handful of counts. V gene TRBV12-5 combines with J gene TRBJ2-3; D perhaps matches TRBD2 (5 bases). Per the germline V gene, CDR1 is LGHNT and CDR2 is FRNRAP. Trimming cost V 4 bases and J 6 bases, with 20 bases left between them. The CDR3 runs 16 residues. The CDR3 nucleotides read TGTGCTAGTGGTTCTCCCACCCGTTCCGGGGATGATACGCAGTATTTT. Its protein product is CASGSPTRSGDDTQYF.

V is TRBV7-3 and J is TRBJ2-5; 7 nucleotides agree with TRBD2. The CDR3 runs to 15 residues. The ends lost 5 bases at V and 3 bases at J; junction bases unmatched: 9. Germline assignment: CDR1 SGHTA and CDR2 FQGTGA. The CDR3 nucleotides read TGTGCCAGCAGCCCGGGGGGTCGGGGCAAAGAGACCCAGTACTTC. This translates into CASSPGGRGKETQYF.

This clone was found a few times. The V and J genes are TRBV6-4 and TRBJ2-2, with TRBD1 matching 9 bases. The V gene end was trimmed by 6 bases and the J gene end by 6 bases; junction bases not matched to a gene: 11. The CDR3 is 16 residues long. Germline CDR1 reads MRHNA; CDR2 reads SNTAGT. The CDR3 loop reads CASRRDVGQGSGELFF. Written as DNA, the CDR3 is TGTGCCAGCAGGAGGGATGTGGGACAGGGTTCCGGGGAGCTGTTTTTT.

In this sample, this clone turned up once. V is TRBV13 and J is TRBJ2-5; possibly TRBD2 for D (5 bases). The J call is uncertain, as TRBJ2-7 better fits the DNA end. The V gene's germline CDR1 is PRHDT and CDR2 FYEKMQ (reference sequence). The CDR3 totals 12 residues. CDR3 amino acids: CASSPLVGEQYF. CDR3 in DNA: TGTGCCAGCAGCCCACTAGTAGGCGAGCAGTACTTC.

This clone was seen a few times. The CDR3 region has the DNA TGCGCCAGCAGCCAAGCCCCGGGATCTTTCTACGAGCAGTACTTC. Amino acid sequence: CASSQAPGSFYEQYF. This rearrangement joins TRBV4-3 to TRBJ2-7, with D possibly being TRBD2 (5 bases). Trimming removed 1 base from V and 3 bases from J, with 13 bases in between. The CDR3 has 15 amino acids. The germline V gene has CDR1 LGHNA and CDR2 YSLEER.

V and J are TRBV5-4 and TRBJ2-5, with D possibly TRBD2 on 6 matching bases. This CDR3 has 14 amino acids. V was pared by 2 bases and J by 4 bases, with 12 bases between. CDR1 and CDR2 (germline): SGHNT, YYREEE (reference sequence). The CDR3 nucleotides read TGTGCCAGCAGCTTTCCGGGGGTGAGAGAGACCCAGTACTTC. Translation gives CASSFPGVRETQYF.

The chain recombines TRBV11-2 with TRBJ2-5; D unclear. V lost 1 base to trimming and J lost 0 bases, with 9 bases between them. Germline V gene data show CDR1 as SGHAT and CDR2 as FQNNGV. The length of the CDR3 is 15 residues. As DNA, the CDR3 is TGTGCCAGCAGCTTAGGGGCTTATAACCAAGAGACCCAGTACTTC. Amino acids: CASSLGAYNQETQYF.